This T cell receptor beta chain originates from a study of blood T cell repertoires in COVID-19 (dated by TCRdb to the early 2020s). Study-level background: Collaborator samples came from the United States, Italy and Spain and covered acute and convalescent phases of COVID-19. The material from the prospective study consisted of cDNA or gDNA derived from T cells, B-cell-depleted T cells, or PBMCs. The dataset comprised deeply sampled blood TCRbeta repertoires from subjects exposed to, actively infected with, or recovered from COVID-19. Samples came from the ongoing ImmuneRACE study (first 160 participants) plus 1,254 subjects from 6 global collaborators. Where HLA class I and class II types were available, the types were taken from metadata supplied by the sample provider, not from assay-based typing. The repertoires were made available in a free public database intended to serve as a resource for research on the immune response to SARS-CoV-2. Sample metadata almost always included a de-identified subject ID, COVID-19 status, age in years and sex. Here is what the overall study found, with its caveats: The quantity of clinical and demographic metadata differed by source and by participant and was supplied without curation.

Whole blood was collected in K2EDTA tubes by collaborating institutions according to the institutions' own protocols. For TCRbeta analysis, collaborators shipped samples as frozen whole blood, isolated PBMCs, or DNA extracted from either of those sample types. The germline V gene gives CDR1 as SNHLY and CDR2 as FYNNEI. V loses 6 bases of germline sequence and J loses 5 bases, and the interval between the two ends is 16 bases. The CDR3 runs 14 amino acids, cysteine and phenylalanine included. Solely the CDR3 DNA is kept, with 42 bases framed from the first base. A single count supports this clone. Its recognized antigen is unknown. One base away there is no much larger clone; base qualities are not given. The immunoSEQ Assay, a bias-controlled multiplex PCR, was used to amplify TCRbeta CDR3 regions from genomic DNA. Per the original workflow: Nucleated cell counts per sample were estimated from amplification of reference gene primers within the assay. Sequence reads were collapsed and filtered to measure the absolute abundance of every unique TCRbeta CDR3 rearrangement. For each sample, productive Simpson clonality was calculated by taking the square root of Simpson's diversity index across productive rearrangements. TCRdb took over this immuneACCESS table, retaining in-frame rearrangements with V and J assigned. Such tables are incomplete; in checked studies, under half of the missing clones stem from an unresolved V gene, and the remainder is unexplained. V and J calls and clone size are given by that table; D and trimming were obtained from the DNA. The sample table holds some 100,000 clones, of which 87% were seen once. The ten largest clones capture approximately 7.3% of the sample.

The origin of this receptor is a young man in a cohort sampled during active COVID-19. The chain is encoded by TRBV2 joined to TRBJ1-1, with TRBD1 perhaps the D gene, on 6 matching bases. The sequenced sample consisted of peripheral blood. The CDR3 sequence is CASSEQGGGTEAFF. The DNA sequence is TGTGCCAGCAGCGAACAGGGAGGGGGGACTGAAGCTTTCTTT. This CDR3, with the reference TRBV2 and TRBJ1-1 proteins standing in past its ends, gives the full variable domain EPEVTQTPSHQVTQMGQEVILRCVPISNHLYFYWYRQILGQKVEFLVSFYNNEISEKSEIFDDQFSVERPDGSNFTLKIRSTKLEDSAMYFCASSEQGGGTEAFFGQGTRLTVV.